Listed below are T cell receptor beta chains from one sample, sequenced in a study of circulating and synovial CD4+ cells in juvenile arthritis. Clones were read by immunoSEQ multiplex PCR, and TCRdb kept only the in-frame ones, dropping some. The sample lists 11,000 to 15,000 clones, 80% to 85% occurring once. Material: CD4+ T cells from synovial fluid. The origin of the receptors is a human patient with juvenile idiopathic arthritis. Some clones in this sample may be carry-over from other donors' samples. CDR3s leave out the opening cysteine and the closing phenylalanine or tryptophan. Not every row has a clone size; where given, it reads once, few, many or a size class.

abundance,j_gene,v_gene,CDR3aa
-,TRBJ1-2,TRBV2,ASSWGTGKFAEYGYT
-,TRBJ2-1,TRBV4-2,ASSPLAGESAEQF
once,TRBJ1-6,TRBV6-6,ASRRGQGDSPLH
-,TRBJ2-7,TRBV6-6,AGATGVSHEQY
-,TRBJ1-2,TRBV5-6,ASSSRGSTSDGYT
-,TRBJ2-7,TRBV4-1,ASSPRGGVYSYEQY
-,TRBJ1-2,TRBV5-1,ASSPSGGDYGYT
-,TRBJ1-4,TRBV4-3,ASSQGFGVEKLF
-,TRBJ1-6,TRBV30,AWSVGSGVGSPLH
-,TRBJ2-1,TRBV19,ASSNRVWGQF
-,TRBJ2-7,TRBV2,ASSGQEGYEQY
-,TRBJ1-3,TRBV18,ASSPSFRGSGNTIY
once,TRBJ2-2,TRBV6-1,ASSERRTGKTGELF
-,TRBJ1-2,TRBV7-2,ASSLLQTGGNGYT
-,TRBJ2-1,TRBV18,ASSPSPKGVIPEQF
once,TRBJ1-2,TRBV4-1,ASSQGRGRRKESYGYT
-,TRBJ1-1,TRBV10-3,AIRGAGGIGTEAF
-,TRBJ1-1,TRBV30,AWPWTGSDTEAF
-,TRBJ2-3,TRBV7-2,ASSLRSDRAYTQY
-,TRBJ2-7,TRBV5-6,ASAGGTASEQY
-,TRBJ1-2,TRBV5-1,ASSLARGNYGYT
-,TRBJ2-6,TRBV6-1,ASGEGGANVLT
-,TRBJ1-1,TRBV6-5,ASSSAVDSYTEAF
few,TRBJ1-6,TRBV5-5,ASSSTDLGASPLH